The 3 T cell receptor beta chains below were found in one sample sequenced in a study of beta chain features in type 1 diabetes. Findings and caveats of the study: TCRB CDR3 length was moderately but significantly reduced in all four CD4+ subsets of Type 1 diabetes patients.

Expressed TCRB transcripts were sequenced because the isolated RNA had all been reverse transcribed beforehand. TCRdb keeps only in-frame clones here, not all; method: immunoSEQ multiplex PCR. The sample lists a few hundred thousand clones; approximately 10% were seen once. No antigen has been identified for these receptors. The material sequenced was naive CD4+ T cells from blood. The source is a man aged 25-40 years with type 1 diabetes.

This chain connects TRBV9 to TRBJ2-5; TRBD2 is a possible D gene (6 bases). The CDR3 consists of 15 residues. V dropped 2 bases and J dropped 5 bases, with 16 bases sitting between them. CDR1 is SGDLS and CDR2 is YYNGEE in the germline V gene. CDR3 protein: CASSVSPGTRETQYF. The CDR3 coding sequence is TGTGCCAGCAGCGTGAGCCCCGGGACTCGGGAGACCCAGTACTTC.

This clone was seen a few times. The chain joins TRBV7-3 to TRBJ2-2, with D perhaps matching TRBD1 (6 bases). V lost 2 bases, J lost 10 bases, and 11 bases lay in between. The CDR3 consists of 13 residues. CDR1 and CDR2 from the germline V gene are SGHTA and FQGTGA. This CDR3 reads CASSLLEGVELFF. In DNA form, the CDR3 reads TGTGCCAGCAGCTTACTTGAGGGGGTGGAGCTGTTTTTT.

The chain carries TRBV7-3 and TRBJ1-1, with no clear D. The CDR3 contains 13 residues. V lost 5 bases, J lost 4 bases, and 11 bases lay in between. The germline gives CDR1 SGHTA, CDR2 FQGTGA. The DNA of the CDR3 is TGTGCCAGCAGCGTTACAGAGTCCACTGAAGCTTTCTTT. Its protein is CASSVTESTEAFF.